Listed here is a single T cell receptor beta chain. Other DNA variants within this sample encode the same CDR3. The data were obtained in a study of cytomegalovirus exposure and HLA in healthy donors. It was with 60 Vbeta and 13 Jbeta primers that the PCR ran. Libraries were prepared by immunoSEQ multiplex PCR; TCRdb keeps only in-frame clonotypes and omits some of them. The data show under 110,000 clones, with less than 85% seen just once and roughly 3.4% held by the top ten. V shed 0 bases, J shed 6 bases, and the junction held 0 bases outside the gene matches. Germline V lookup: CDR1 SGDLS, CDR2 YYNGEE. The CDR3 is made up of 14 amino acids.

J is TRBJ1-6 and V is TRBV9; 7 positions agree with TRBD1. The sample taken for sequencing was PBMCs. This TCR was recovered from a man aged 60-69 years in good health and CMV-seronegative. CDR3 sequence (DNA): TGTGCCAGCAGCGTAGGACAGGGTAATTCACCCCTCCACTTT. Its translation: CASSVGQGNSPLHF.